These 23 T cell receptor beta chains were all obtained from the same sample, sequenced in a study of CD8 T cells in Susac syndrome. The RNA, about 0.45 to 1 ug, was put through reverse transcription using random hexamers. TCRdb called the immunoSEQ multiplex PCR reads again in MiXCR, with one record for every CDR3 protein. The sample includes 170,000 or so distinct CDR3 sequences, about 95% of them seen just once. Specimen: CD8+ T cells from PBMCs. These receptors were collected from a human donor with multiple sclerosis.

The V gene is TRBV28, the J gene TRBJ2-1, with D possibly TRBD1 on 6 matching bases. Germline V gene sequence: CDR1 MDHEN, CDR2 SYDVKM. The CDR3 loop spans 12 amino acids. The germline V and J ends were trimmed by 4 bases and 6 bases, with 7 bases remaining between them. The CDR3 bases are TGTGCCAGCAGTTCAGGGGCCAATGAGCAGTTCTTC. Translation: CASSSGANEQFF.

The rearrangement joins TRBV7-9 to TRBJ2-7, with 9 bases identical to TRBD1. CDR3 length equals 11 residues. Germline lookup yields CDR1 SEHNR and CDR2 FQNEAQ (reference sequence). The V segment lost 3 bases and the J segment 9 bases; nucleotides outside the gene matches: 0. The CDR3 sequence: CASSLGQGQYF. For the CDR3, the DNA is TGTGCCAGCAGCTTGGGACAGGGGCAGTACTTC.

This clonotype was detected only once. The chain has TRBV6-4 and TRBJ2-1; the D gene is possibly TRBD2 (5 bases). The V gene's germline CDR1 is MRHNA and CDR2 SNTAGT. The CDR3 length is 13 residues. V lost 3 bases and J 8 bases, leaving 11 bases between the germline ends. CDR3 DNA sequence: TGTGCCAGCAGTGAGGGTCCGAGGGATGAGCAGTTCTTC. Protein: CASSEGPRDEQFF.

This clonotype was detected only once. The gene calls are TRBV3-1 and TRBJ1-1; D may be TRBD1 (6 bases). Germline CDR1 reads LGHDT; CDR2 reads YNNKEL (reference sequence). The V end lost 6 bases, the J end lost 5 bases, and 13 bases lay between the germline ends. CDR3 size: 13 residues. The CDR3 region is CASSPIGGTEAFF. CDR3 sequence (DNA): TGTGCCAGCAGTCCTATAGGGGGGACTGAAGCTTTCTTT.

The V and J genes are TRBV2 and TRBJ1-2; D ambiguous. The CDR3 covers 10 residues. Germline V gives CDR1 SNHLY, CDR2 FYNNEI. DNA for the CDR3: TGTGGAATCACCACGGAAGGCTACACCTTC. It is translated as CGITTEGYTF.

V and J are TRBV20-1 and TRBJ2-1; unclear D gene. Trimming took off 3 bases at V and 8 bases at J, with 14 bases between the two ends. Per germline, CDR1 DFQATT and CDR2 SNEGSKA (reference sequence). CDR3 length: 13 amino acids. The CDR3 coding sequence is TGCAGTGCTAGTTGGAGTTCCCCCGATGAGCAGTTCTTC. Encoded protein: CSASWSSPDEQFF.

This clonotype appeared once. The rearrangement links TRBV30 to TRBJ1-2; no clear D gene. The CDR3 is made up of 14 amino acids. Trimming shortened V by 0 bases and J by 0 bases, and 8 bases separated the two germline ends. CDR1 and CDR2 from the germline V gene are GTSNPN and SVGIG (reference sequence). The CDR3 loop is CAWSVQLPNYGYTF. CDR3 DNA: TGTGCCTGGAGTGTACAGCTGCCTAACTATGGCTACACCTTC.

The V gene is TRBV7-2, the J gene TRBJ2-5, with 12 nucleotides matching TRBD1. J was trimmed by 4 bases and V by 5 bases; bases with no gene match: 17. CDR3 size: 19 residues. Germline assignment: CDR1 SGHTA and CDR2 FQGNSA. CDR3 DNA: TGTGCCAGCAGCCGCCGGGACAGGGGGCGCGGAGCCGACCGAGAGACCCAGTACTTC. The encoded protein is CASSRRDRGRGADRETQYF.

The chain combines TRBV7-9 with TRBJ2-7; possible D gene TRBD2, 5 bases. This CDR3 spans 12 amino acids. Deletions cut 3 bases from V and 6 bases from J, with 9 bases between. Germline values: CDR1 SEHNR, CDR2 FQNEAQ (reference sequence). In DNA form, the CDR3 reads TGTGCCAGCAGCTTCTCGGCGGGCGAGCAGTACTTC. Translating it yields CASSFSAGEQYF.

The chain joins TRBV15 to TRBJ2-1, with TRBD2 as a possible D gene (5 bases). The V end was cut by 0 bases, the J end by 4 bases, with 7 bases between. Germline V gives CDR1 LNHNV, CDR2 YYDKDF (reference sequence). This CDR3 has 14 amino acids. CDR3 in amino acids: CATSRDRGYNEQFF. The CDR3 DNA reads TGTGCCACCAGCAGAGATCGGGGATACAATGAGCAGTTCTTC.

This chain joins TRBV28 and TRBJ2-7, with 12 bases matching TRBD2. V was clipped by 3 bases and J by 3 bases; unmatched bases: 9. The CDR3 is 17 amino acids. Per the germline V gene, CDR1 is MDHEN and CDR2 is SYDVKM. CDR3 bases: TGTGCCAGCAGTTTGGCTAGCGGGAGGGCGAGTTTCTACGAGCAGTACTTC. Translated, it gives CASSLASGRASFYEQYF.

The rearrangement links TRBV29-1 to TRBJ1-2; TRBD1 is a possible D gene (5 bases). Trimming cost V 1 base and J 4 bases, with 13 bases left between them. Germline V gives CDR1 SQVTM, CDR2 ANQGSEA. The CDR3 is 14 amino acids. In DNA form, the CDR3 reads TGCAGCGTTGAAGTTTCGGGGCGTGCCTATGGCTACACCTTC. Translating it yields CSVEVSGRAYGYTF.

The rearrangement uses TRBV12-3 or TRBV12-4 and TRBJ1-3; tentatively, D is TRBD1 (5 bases). This CDR3 contains 15 residues. Trimming removed 2 bases at V and 2 bases at J, with 10 bases between. CDR3 region: CASSLTGPPGNTIYF. The CDR3 bases are TGTGCCAGCAGTTTAACGGGGCCCCCTGGAAACACCATATATTTT.

This chain connects TRBV20-1 to TRBJ2-7; maybe TRBD2 (6 bases). Germline assignment: CDR1 DFQATT and CDR2 SNEGSKA (reference sequence). The ends were cut back, 6 bases at V and 2 bases at J, with 8 bases in the middle. The CDR3 loop spans 11 amino acids. CDR3 loop: CSARRAYEQYF. CDR3 in DNA: TGCAGTGCCAGGAGGGCCTACGAGCAGTACTTC.

The chain joins TRBV15 to TRBJ2-7; D might be TRBD1 (6 bases). The V gene's germline CDR1 is LNHNV and CDR2 YYDKDF (reference sequence). Trimming removed 3 bases at V and 2 bases at J, with 11 bases between. The CDR3 covers 14 residues. The CDR3 here is CATSSRGPAYEQYF. As DNA, the CDR3 is TGTGCCACCAGCAGCAGGGGTCCGGCCTACGAGCAGTACTTC.

This clonotype was seen just once. The V call is TRBV20-1, the J call TRBJ2-7; D unresolved. The CDR3 length is 14 residues. Deletions cut 0 bases from V and 3 bases from J, with 12 bases between. Germline values: CDR1 DFQATT, CDR2 SNEGSKA (reference sequence). This chain's CDR3 is CSARDVESSYEQYF. DNA for the CDR3: TGCAGTGCTAGAGATGTGGAATCGAGCTACGAGCAGTACTTC.

The chain has TRBV5-6 and TRBJ2-1; D remains ambiguous. V gave up 0 bases and J gave up 4 bases, with 11 bases separating them. The germline gives CDR1 SGHDT, CDR2 YYEEEE. This CDR3 has 15 residues. CDR3 region: CASSLVAGRYNEQFF. The CDR3 nucleotides are TGTGCCAGCAGCTTGGTGGCAGGAAGGTACAATGAGCAGTTCTTC.

The chain joins TRBV7-3 to TRBJ1-1, with 9 nucleotides matching TRBD1. Per the germline V gene, CDR1 is SGHTA and CDR2 is FQGTGA. The CDR3 contains 14 residues. V trimming: 1 base; J trimming: 3 bases; junction bases outside the gene matches: 0. Here the CDR3 reads CASSLRDRDTEAFF. CDR3 DNA sequence: TGTGCCAGCAGCTTAAGGGACAGGGACACTGAAGCTTTCTTT.

The chain combines TRBV28 with TRBJ1-1, with D unresolved. Trimming left V 3 bases short and J 3 bases short, with 14 bases between. Per germline, CDR1 MDHEN and CDR2 SYDVKM. The CDR3 is 15 residues long. CDR3 sequence: CASSFGGPGDTEAFF. CDR3 in DNA: TGTGCCAGCAGTTTCGGCGGTCCTGGGGACACTGAAGCTTTCTTT.

This clonotype was recorded once. The chain is built from TRBV4-1 and TRBJ2-7; D not resolved. Germline V gene lookup returns CDR1 MGHRA and CDR2 YSYEKL. The CDR3 sequence is 14 residues long. Trimming cost V 3 bases and J 3 bases, with 12 bases left between them. CDR3 DNA: TGCGCCAGCAGCCAGGTGAATGGGCACTACGAGCAGTACTTC. Translating it yields CASSQVNGHYEQYF.

This CDR3 is CASSFGQGQFF. In DNA, the CDR3 is TGTGCCAGCAGCTTCGGACAGGGGCAGTTCTTC. The chain couples TRBV11-2 to TRBJ2-1; 8 bases are shared with TRBD1. Germline V CDR1 and CDR2: SGHAT, FQNNGV. V lost 3 bases to trimming and J lost 12 bases; unmatched junction nucleotides: 1. CDR3 length: 11 amino acids.

The gene calls are TRBV15 and TRBJ2-7, with 14 bases that match TRBD2. V lost 7 bases to trimming and J lost 2 bases; unmatched junction nucleotides: 4. Per germline, CDR1 LNHNV and CDR2 YYDKDF (reference sequence). The CDR3 sequence is 15 residues long. CDR3 protein: CATMGLAGEAYEQYF. DNA of the CDR3: TGTGCCACCATGGGACTAGCGGGAGAAGCCTACGAGCAGTACTTC.

The rearrangement joins TRBV20-1 to TRBJ2-3; 8 bases match TRBD1. Germline trimming cut 8 bases from V and 0 bases from J; bases unmatched to any gene: 7. The CDR3 runs 14 residues. In germline, CDR1 is DFQATT, CDR2 SNEGSKA (reference sequence). The CDR3: CSTRGLASTDTQYF. The CDR3 region has the DNA TGCAGTACCAGGGGGCTTGCTAGCACAGATACGCAGTATTTT.